This T cell receptor (beta chain) was sequenced in a study of control samples from healthy donors and cancer patients. CDR1 and CDR2 from the germline V gene are SGHVS and FQNEAQ. V lost 5 bases to trimming and J lost 0 bases, with 11 bases between them. This CDR3 has 14 residues. Assay: immunoSEQ multiplex PCR; the TCRdb copy retains only in-frame clones and omits some. Of approximately 190,000 clones in the sample, around 93% were seen once. Sequenced input: blood. The chain is built from TRBV7-8 and TRBJ2-7, with D perhaps given as TRBD1 or TRBD2 (5 bases each). The receptor's source is a man under 40 in good health. The CDR3 sequence: CASSIGTVSYEQYF. Written as DNA, the CDR3 is TGTGCCAGCAGCATCGGGACGGTCTCCTACGAGCAGTACTTC. The variable domain in full, with the rest retrieved from reference TRBV7-8 and TRBJ2-7, is GAGVSQSPRYKVAKRGQDVALRCDPISGHVSLFWYQQALGQGPEFLTYFQNEAQLDKSGLPSDRFFAERPEGSVSTLKIQRTQQEDSAVYLCASSIGTVSYEQYFGPGTRLTVT.